The 26 T cell receptor beta chains presented below share a single source sample, sequenced in a study of T-cell reconstitution after alpha-beta-depleted transplantation in children. Preparation of the TCRbeta library used unique molecular identifiers. TCRdb ran MiXCR on the PCR reads and lists one entry per CDR3 protein. The profile covers about 540,000 distinct CDR3 sequences, with 27% appearing a single time and about 35% taken by the ten largest. The starting material was PBMCs, obtained before TCRalphabeta/CD19-depleted stem cell transplant. The receptors here all came from a boy in the first two years of life with Wiskott-Aldrich syndrome, due to receive a stem cell transplant.

This clonotype has just a few counts. This chain uses TRBV11-2 with TRBJ1-5; D remains unclear. V lost 1 base and J 6 bases, leaving 13 bases between the germline ends. The CDR3 runs 15 residues. CDR1 is SGHAT, CDR2 FQNNGV, per germline. CDR3 DNA sequence: TGTGCCAGCAGCTTAGTTCCGGGCTGGGGTCAGCCCCAGCATTTT. Translated, it gives CASSLVPGWGQPQHF. The full variable domain, rest sourced from reference TRBV11-2 and TRBJ1-5, is EAGVAQSPRYKIIEKRQSVAFWCNPISGHATLYWYQQILGQGPKLLIQFQNNGVVDDSQLPKDRFSAERLKGVDSTLKIQPAKLEDSAVYLCASSLVPGWGQPQHFGDGTRLSIL.

This chain uses TRBV7-8 with TRBJ1-1; weak D call: TRBD1 (5 bases). The V and J ends lost 3 bases and 7 bases respectively, with 15 bases between them. CDR1 and CDR2 (germline): SGHVS, FQNEAQ. The CDR3 runs to 14 residues. CDR3 sequence reads: CASSLERQYREAFF. Written as DNA, the CDR3 is TGTGCCAGCAGCTTGGAGAGACAGTACCGTGAAGCTTTCTTT. Together with reference TRBV7-8 and TRBJ1-1, the CDR3 gives the full variable domain: GAGVSQSPRYKVAKRGQDVALRCDPISGHVSLFWYQQALGQGPEFLTYFQNEAQLDKSGLPSDRFFAERPEGSVSTLKIQRTQQEDSAVYLCASSLERQYREAFFGQGTRLTVV.

This chain connects TRBV20-1 to TRBJ2-3, with D hard to call. The V gene's germline CDR1 is DFQATT and CDR2 SNEGSKA (reference sequence). Trimming took 3 bases from V and 1 from J, leaving 14 bases between them. This CDR3 has 15 residues. The CDR3 bases are TGCAGTGCTAGGATATGGTTAGTGGGCACAGATACGCAGTATTTT. It encodes CSARIWLVGTDTQYF.

The CDR3 protein is CASSLTRQGGYEQYF. The CDR3 coding sequence is TGTGCCAGCAGCTTGACTCGCCAGGGAGGGTACGAGCAGTACTTC. The chain combines TRBV5-5 with TRBJ2-7, with 7 positions matching TRBD2. Germline V gives CDR1 SGHKS, CDR2 YYEKEE (reference sequence). V shed 1 base, J shed 4 bases, and the junction held 8 bases outside the gene matches. CDR3 length: 15 amino acids.

The chain uses TRBV27 and TRBJ1-4; the match to TRBD1 covers 7 bases. V shed 3 bases and J 11 bases; nucleotides not matched to a gene: 18. Germline V CDR1 and CDR2: MNHEY, SMNVEV (reference sequence). The CDR3 sequence is 17 residues long. CDR3 region: CASSFAPRDSFRVKLFF. The CDR3 DNA follows: TGTGCCAGCAGTTTCGCCCCGCGGGACAGTTTTAGAGTTAAACTGTTTTTT.

There are a few counts of this clonotype. This chain connects TRBV20-1 to TRBJ1-3; D not resolved. Trimming cost V 5 bases and J 9 bases, with 17 bases left between them. Germline V CDR1 and CDR2: DFQATT, SNEGSKA (reference sequence). The CDR3 is made up of 13 amino acids. The CDR3 DNA sequence: TGCAGTGCTCAAAGACCCGACGGACTCACCATATATTTT. The encoded protein is CSAQRPDGLTIYF.

The chain is built from TRBV27 and TRBJ2-3; D gene ambiguous. The V and J ends lost 5 bases and 6 bases respectively, with 12 bases between them. The CDR3 length is 13 residues. Per germline, CDR1 MNHEY and CDR2 SMNVEV (reference sequence). CDR3: CASSPETADTQYF. CDR3 nucleotide sequence: TGTGCCAGCAGTCCGGAGACTGCTGATACGCAGTATTTT.

In its sample, this clonotype was seen a few times. J is TRBJ1-1 and V is TRBV20-1; a weak D match, TRBD1 (5 bases). The CDR3 covers 12 residues. Germline-derived CDR1 and CDR2 are DFQATT and SNEGSKA (reference sequence). The V end lost 6 bases, the J end lost 8 bases, and 16 bases lay between the germline ends. The CDR3 DNA reads as TGCAGTGCCCCCGACGGGACTGCAGAAGCTTTCTTT. Amino acid sequence: CSAPDGTAEAFF.

This clonotype has only a few counts. The chain combines TRBV5-1 with TRBJ2-1; 7 nucleotides agree with TRBD2. Germline loops: CDR1 SGHRS, CDR2 YFSETQ. The V and J ends lost 2 bases and 7 bases, in that order; junction bases with no gene match: 9. This CDR3 has 15 residues. Here the CDR3 DNA reads TGCGCCAGCAGCTTCGGACTAGTATTCCAGAATGAGCAGTTCTTC. Protein sequence: CASSFGLVFQNEQFF.

CDR3 amino acids: CASSLSPVGLANSYEQYF. The CDR3 nucleotides are TGTGCCAGCAGTTTATCGCCAGTAGGACTAGCGAACTCCTACGAGCAGTACTTC. The chain links TRBV27 to TRBJ2-7, with 9 nucleotides matching TRBD2. With 0 bases clipped from V and 0 bases from J, the junction kept 9 bases outside the gene matches. The CDR3 has 18 amino acids. In germline, CDR1 is MNHEY, CDR2 SMNVEV (reference sequence).

The rearrangement links TRBV27 to TRBJ2-5; D uncertain. With 5 bases removed from V and 2 bases from J, the gap between germline ends came to 15 bases. The CDR3 totals 15 residues. Germline assignment: CDR1 MNHEY and CDR2 SMNVEV (reference sequence). The CDR3 DNA sequence: TGTGCCAGCAGTGAGAGGACCAGACCTCAAGAGACCCAGTACTTC. As protein: CASSERTRPQETQYF.

This clonotype has only a few counts. The gene calls are TRBV7-6 and TRBJ1-4, with a weak D call TRBD1 (5 bases). The CDR3 covers 13 residues. CDR1 and CDR2 (germline): SGHVS, FNYEAQ. V lost 3 bases to trimming and J lost 8 bases, with 10 bases between them. The CDR3 bases are TGTGCCAGCAGCTTTCGCACAGGAGAAAAACTGTTTTTT. Amino acid sequence: CASSFRTGEKLFF.

The rearrangement joins TRBV28 to TRBJ2-3; no firm D call. V lost 1 base and J lost 0, with 11 bases in between. This CDR3 is built from 16 residues. In germline, CDR1 is MDHEN, CDR2 SYDVKM. CDR3 nucleotides: TGTGCCAGCAGTTTATTACTTGCCTCTAGCACAGATACGCAGTATTTT. Translating it yields CASSLLLASSTDTQYF.

The chain has TRBV11-2 and TRBJ2-7; D not resolved. The CDR3 length is 14 residues. Trimming stripped 1 base from V and 2 bases from J, with 9 bases between. In germline, CDR1 is SGHAT, CDR2 FQNNGV. The CDR3 region has the DNA TGTGCCAGCAGCTTAGTTAGGTTTGCCTACGAGCAGTACTTC. Amino acid sequence: CASSLVRFAYEQYF.

The CDR3 sequence: CASRGQRGNTIYF. The CDR3 DNA is TGTGCCAGCAGGGGACAGAGAGGAAACACCATATATTTT. The rearrangement joins TRBV12-3 or TRBV12-4 to TRBJ1-3; TRBD1 matches 7 bases. The length of the CDR3 is 13 residues. V lost 6 bases to trimming and J lost 4 bases; unmatched junction nucleotides: 3.

The rearrangement links TRBV10-3 to TRBJ2-5, with 9 bases fitting TRBD2. Germline CDR1 is ENHRY and CDR2 is SYGVKD. Unmatched junction bases numbered 4, after V lost 4 bases and J lost 1 base. This CDR3 has 15 residues. The CDR3: CAISVLAGAQETQYF. CDR3 DNA sequence: TGTGCCATCAGTGTTTTAGCGGGAGCCCAAGAGACCCAGTACTTC.

This clonotype has only a few counts. The V and J genes are TRBV6-5 and TRBJ1-5, with TRBD1 matching 9 bases. The J segment lost 5 bases and the V segment lost 8 bases, leaving 4 bases of the junction unmatched. The CDR3 sequence is 13 residues long. The germline CDR1 and CDR2 sequences are MNHEY and SVGAGI. The CDR3 sequence is CASGGDRDQPQHF. The CDR3 DNA is TGTGCCAGCGGGGGGGACAGGGATCAGCCCCAGCATTTT.

This clonotype was found a few times. The chain combines TRBV29-1 with TRBJ2-3; 8 nucleotides align to TRBD1. Germline lookup yields CDR1 SQVTM and CDR2 ANQGSEA. CDR3 length: 16 residues. J gave up 3 bases and V 5 bases, and 13 bases lay outside the gene matches. CDR3 sequence reads: CSVPRSGGGGTDTQYF. The CDR3 DNA reads as TGCAGCGTTCCCAGATCAGGGGGCGGTGGGACAGATACGCAGTATTTT.

This chain uses TRBV5-1 with TRBJ2-7, with D uncertain. Trimming pared 2 bases from V and 2 bases from J, leaving 14 bases between. Germline V lookup: CDR1 SGHRS, CDR2 YFSETQ. The CDR3 has 15 residues. CDR3 sequence reads: CASSFSLGIPYEQYF. CDR3 nucleotide sequence: TGCGCCAGCAGCTTTAGCCTAGGCATCCCCTACGAGCAGTACTTC.

This clonotype turned up a few times. The rearrangement links TRBV10-3 to TRBJ2-7, with 10 nucleotides matching TRBD2. The germline CDR1 and CDR2 sequences are ENHRY and SYGVKD. With V trimmed by 2 bases and J by 7 bases, 8 bases remained unmatched. The CDR3 spans 15 residues. The CDR3 reads CAISEILAGEGEQYF. Here the CDR3 DNA reads TGTGCCATCAGTGAGATTCTAGCGGGAGAGGGAGAGCAGTACTTC.

This clonotype has a handful of counts. The rearrangement joins TRBV7-3 to TRBJ2-1, with 10 nucleotides matching TRBD2. Germline CDR1 reads SGHTA; CDR2 reads FQGTGA. Unmatched junction bases numbered 8, after V lost 6 bases and J lost 0 bases. The CDR3 is made up of 17 amino acids. CDR3 loop: CASSLRASGSSYNEQFF. The DNA for the CDR3 is TGTGCCAGCAGTTTGAGGGCTAGCGGGAGCTCCTACAATGAGCAGTTCTTC.

This clonotype was picked up a small number of times. The chain links TRBV7-3 to TRBJ2-1, with TRBD2 matching 10 bases. In germline, CDR1 is SGHTA, CDR2 FQGTGA. This CDR3 has 16 amino acids. V shed 5 bases and J 8 bases; nucleotides not matched to a gene: 12. The CDR3 is CASSHCSSGSLDEQFF. The CDR3 DNA sequence: TGTGCCAGCAGCCACTGCTCTAGCGGGAGTTTAGATGAGCAGTTCTTC.

The J gene is TRBJ2-2, the V gene TRBV10-1; D not certain. Trimming took 0 bases from V and 7 from J, leaving 6 bases between them. The germline CDR1 and CDR2 sequences are WNHNN and SYGVQD (reference sequence). The CDR3 consists of 13 residues. The CDR3 bases are TGCGCCAGCAGTGAGTCGGGGATCGGGGAGCTGTTTTTT. Its translation: CASSESGIGELFF.

The chain couples TRBV10-3 to TRBJ2-1, with D unclear. Trimming shortened V by 4 bases and J by 3 bases, and 10 bases separated the two germline ends. CDR1 ENHRY and CDR2 SYGVKD come from the germline V gene. This CDR3 contains 14 residues. CDR3 in amino acids: CAISGEGSYNEQFF. As DNA, the CDR3 is TGTGCCATCAGTGGGGAAGGAAGCTACAATGAGCAGTTCTTC.

This clonotype has more than one count but fewer than ten. The genes are TRBV27 and TRBJ2-7, with 9 nucleotides matching TRBD2. The V gene end was trimmed by 1 base and the J gene end by 1 base; junction bases not matched to a gene: 11. CDR1 and CDR2 (germline): MNHEY, SMNVEV (reference sequence). The length of the CDR3 is 18 residues. The CDR3 nucleotides read TGTGCCAGCAGTTTATTATTAGCTAGCGGGATTGTTTCCTACGAGCAGTACTTC. Translated: CASSLLLASGIVSYEQYF.

A few counts support this clonotype. J is TRBJ2-7 and V is TRBV5-1; D gene unclear. The V end was cut by 6 bases, the J end by 1 base, with 11 bases between. CDR1 and CDR2 (germline): SGHRS, YFSETQ. The CDR3 covers 13 residues. CDR3 in amino acids: CASTGPRSYEQYF. For the CDR3, the DNA is TGCGCCAGCACCGGACCGAGGTCCTACGAGCAGTACTTC.